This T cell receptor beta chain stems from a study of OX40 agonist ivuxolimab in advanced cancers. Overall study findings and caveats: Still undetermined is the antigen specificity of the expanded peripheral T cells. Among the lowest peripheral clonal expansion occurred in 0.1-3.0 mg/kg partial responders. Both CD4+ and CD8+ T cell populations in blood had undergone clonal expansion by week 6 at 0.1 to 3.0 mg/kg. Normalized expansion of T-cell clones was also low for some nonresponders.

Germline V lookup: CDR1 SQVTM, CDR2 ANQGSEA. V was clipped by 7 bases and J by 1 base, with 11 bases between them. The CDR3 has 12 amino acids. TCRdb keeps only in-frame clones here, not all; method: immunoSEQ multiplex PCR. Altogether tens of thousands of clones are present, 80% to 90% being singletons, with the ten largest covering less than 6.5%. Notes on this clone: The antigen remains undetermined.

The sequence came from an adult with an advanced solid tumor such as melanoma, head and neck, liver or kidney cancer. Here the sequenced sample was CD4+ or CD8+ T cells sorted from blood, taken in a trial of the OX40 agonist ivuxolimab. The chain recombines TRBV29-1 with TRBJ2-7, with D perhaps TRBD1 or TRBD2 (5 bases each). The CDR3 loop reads CSAGTSSYEQYF. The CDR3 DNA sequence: TGCAGCGCCGGGACGTCATCCTACGAGCAGTACTTC.